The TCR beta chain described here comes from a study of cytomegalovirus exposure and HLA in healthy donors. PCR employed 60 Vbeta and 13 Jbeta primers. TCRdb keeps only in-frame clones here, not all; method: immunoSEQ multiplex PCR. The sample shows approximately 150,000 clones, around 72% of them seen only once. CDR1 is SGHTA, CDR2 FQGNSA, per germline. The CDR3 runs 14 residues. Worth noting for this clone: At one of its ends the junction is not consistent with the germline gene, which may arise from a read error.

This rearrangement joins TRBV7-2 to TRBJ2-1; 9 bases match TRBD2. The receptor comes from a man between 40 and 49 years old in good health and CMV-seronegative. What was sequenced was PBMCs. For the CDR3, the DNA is TGTGCCAGCAGCTCCGCCGGGGGAGCGGGAGGAATGGTCTTC. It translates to CASSSAGGAGGMVF.